The source of this T cell receptor (beta chain) is a study of blood T cell repertoires in COVID-19. Background on the study: Specimens from acute and convalescent COVID-19 originated in the United States, Italy and Spain. The cDNA or gDNA used as material had been derived from T cells, B-cell-depleted T cells, or PBMCs.

Original handling: Quantification of nucleated cells was approximated via reference gene primer amplification. Data came from immunoSEQ multiplex PCR; TCRdb stores just in-frame clones and leaves some out. V, J and clone size are taken as reported in that table, and D and trimming were inferred from the DNA itself. There are over 250,000 clones in the sample; around 88% occur only once, and under 15% lies in the top ten. The sample taken for sequencing was peripheral blood. The TCR comes from an older woman with COVID-19, enrolled during active disease.

As DNA, the CDR3 is TGTGCCACCAGTGGGAAGGGGGCGACTGAAGCTTTCTTT. Its protein is CATSGKGATEAFF. The chain has TRBV24-1 and TRBJ1-1; 7 positions match TRBD1. Unmatched junction bases numbered 4, after V lost 5 bases and J lost 5 bases. The CDR3 consists of 13 residues. Germline assignment: CDR1 KGHDR and CDR2 SFDVKD.